These 14 T cell receptor beta chains share one sample of origin, sequenced in a study of blood T cell repertoires in COVID-19. Data came from immunoSEQ multiplex PCR; TCRdb stores just in-frame clones and leaves some out. The table records 140,000 to 150,000 clones, 87% of them present only once. Sequencing was done on a sample of peripheral blood. All receptors come from a woman in her 50s with acute or convalescent COVID-19.

V is TRBV6-5 and J is TRBJ2-3; weak D call: TRBD2 (6 bases). Per germline, CDR1 MNHEY and CDR2 SVGAGI. Between the trimmed V and J ends, which lost 6 bases and 2 bases, there was a span of 9 bases. The CDR3 length is 13 residues. In nucleotides, the CDR3 is TGTGCCAGCAGGGGGGGTTACACAGATACGCAGTATTTT. Amino acids: CASRGGYTDTQYF.

The chain recombines TRBV7-9 with TRBJ1-3; 9 bases agree with TRBD1. This CDR3 has 16 amino acids. Trimming took 7 bases from V and 3 from J; bases not matched to a gene: 10. Germline loops: CDR1 SEHNR, CDR2 FQNEAQ (reference sequence). The CDR3 DNA reads TGTGCCAGCAATCCGGGACAGGGAAACTTTGGAAACACCATATATTTT. Amino acids: CASNPGQGNFGNTIYF. The variable domain in full, completed from reference TRBV7-9 and TRBJ1-3, reads DTGVSQNPRHKITKRGQNVTFRCDPISEHNRLYWYRQTLGQGPEFLTYFQNEAQLEKSRLLSDRFSAERPKGSFSTLEIQRTEQGDSAMYLCASNPGQGNFGNTIYFGEGSWLTVV.

CDR3 in amino acids: CASRSRAQDKKLFF. Here the CDR3 DNA reads TGTGCCAGCCGCAGCCGGGCTCAGGACAAAAAACTGTTTTTT. The chain joins TRBV2 to TRBJ1-4; D perhaps matches TRBD1 (5 bases). The CDR3 extends over 14 amino acids. Deletions cut 8 bases from V and 9 bases from J, with 19 bases between. Per germline, CDR1 SNHLY and CDR2 FYNNEI.

The CDR3 loop reads CASSSDRTTYYEQYF. The DNA for the CDR3 is TGTGCCAGCAGTTCGGACAGGACAACATACTACGAGCAGTACTTC. The rearrangement uses TRBV5-4 and TRBJ2-7; 7 positions match TRBD1. CDR3 length: 15 amino acids. CDR1 is SGHNT and CDR2 is YYREEE in the germline V gene (reference sequence). Trimming took 5 bases from V and 3 from J; bases not matched to a gene: 11.

The sample holds one count of this clone. The rearrangement uses TRBV14 and TRBJ1-1; D is unresolved. Germline-derived CDR1 and CDR2 are SGHDN and FVKESK. V was trimmed by 2 bases and J by 3 bases, leaving 13 bases between them. This CDR3 comprises 15 residues. The chain's CDR3 is CASSQFSWTDTEAFF. Here the CDR3 DNA reads TGTGCCAGCAGCCAATTCTCCTGGACTGACACTGAAGCTTTCTTT.

The V call is TRBV29-1, the J call TRBJ1-5; D may be TRBD1 (5 bases). This CDR3 region has 13 residues. The germline V and J ends were trimmed by 2 bases and 5 bases, with 10 bases remaining between them. Germline CDR1 and CDR2: SQVTM and ANQGSEA. The CDR3 DNA follows: TGCAGCGTTGAACCCGGAGGGGATCAGCCCCAGCATTTT. This sequence encodes CSVEPGGDQPQHF.

The genes are TRBV2 and TRBJ2-1, with 11 bases matching TRBD2. The junction had 2 bases not matched to a gene; V was cut back by 2 bases and J by 5 bases. In germline, CDR1 is SNHLY, CDR2 FYNNEI. This CDR3 contains 15 residues. CDR3 sequence: CASSEPLAGDNEQFF. CDR3 DNA: TGTGCCAGCAGTGAACCACTAGCGGGGGACAATGAGCAGTTCTTC.

This chain uses TRBV7-9 with TRBJ2-7, with D perhaps matching TRBD1 (5 bases). V lost 7 bases and J 4 bases, leaving 11 bases between the germline ends. This CDR3 has 12 residues. In germline, CDR1 is SEHNR, CDR2 FQNEAQ (reference sequence). CDR3 sequence: CASNNPGYEQYF. In nucleotides, the CDR3 is TGTGCCAGCAACAACCCAGGGTACGAGCAGTACTTC.

J is TRBJ2-1 and V is TRBV6-1; possible D gene TRBD2, 5 bases. Germline V gene sequence: CDR1 MNHNS, CDR2 SASEGT. Trimming pared 2 bases from V and 5 bases from J, leaving 16 bases between. This CDR3 comprises 16 residues. The CDR3 reads CASSEYRAVGHNEQFF. In nucleotides, the CDR3 is TGTGCCAGCAGTGAATATAGAGCGGTAGGCCACAATGAGCAGTTCTTC.

The chain links TRBV11-3 to TRBJ2-2, with 11 bases identical to TRBD2. After removal of 3 bases from V and 6 bases from J, the junction contained 9 bases not matched to a gene. The CDR3 is 17 residues long. The V gene's germline CDR1 is SGHNT and CDR2 YENEEA. CDR3 coding DNA: TGTGCCAGCAGCTTGGGGCTAGCGGGGGGAATCGCCGGGGAGCTGTTTTTT. The encoded protein is CASSLGLAGGIAGELFF.

This chain uses TRBV29-1 with TRBJ2-7, with a possible D match to TRBD1 (8 bases). CDR1 and CDR2 from the germline V gene are SQVTM and ANQGSEA. This CDR3 has 14 amino acids. V lost 5 bases and J lost 6, with 20 bases in between. DNA of the CDR3: TGCAGCGTTCACAGCGGGACAGGAGGGGTCGAGCAGTACTTC. It specifies CSVHSGTGGVEQYF.

The chain is built from TRBV6-5 and TRBJ2-4, with D perhaps TRBD2 (6 bases). Trimming cost V 5 bases and J 2 bases, with 13 bases left between them. Looked up from germline, CDR1 is MNHEY and CDR2 is SVGAGI. The CDR3 is 15 amino acids. The CDR3 sequence is CASSRTGVSKNIQYF. For the CDR3, the DNA is TGTGCCAGCAGTCGTACGGGAGTGTCCAAAAACATTCAGTACTTC.

Concerning this clone itself: The sample holds other DNA sequences that translate to the same CDR3. The chain combines TRBV5-6 with TRBJ1-2; 9 bases line up with TRBD1. The CDR3 covers 16 residues. Germline V gives CDR1 SGHDT, CDR2 YYEEEE. V was clipped by 0 bases and J by 1 base; unmatched bases: 4. CDR3 DNA sequence: TGTGCCAGCAGCTTGGCTGGACAGGGGCTTAACTATGGCTACACCTTC. As protein: CASSLAGQGLNYGYTF.

The count of this clone is one. The chain couples TRBV12-3 or TRBV12-4 to TRBJ1-2, with TRBD1 matching over 7 bases. Germline trimming cut 7 bases from V and 8 bases from J; bases unmatched to any gene: 10. The CDR3 is 13 amino acids. CDR3 nucleotide sequence: TGTGCCAGCATTAACGACAGGGCTTTGGGCTACACCTTC. It yields the protein CASINDRALGYTF.